Listed below are T cell receptor beta chains from one sample, sequenced in a study of blood T cell repertoires in COVID-19. Profiling relied on immunoSEQ multiplex PCR, and the TCRdb table lists in-frame clones only, not all of them. The data show 88,000 or so clones, roughly 87% seen once. The sample consisted of peripheral blood. These receptors were taken from a man aged 60-69 years with acute or convalescent COVID-19. Both conserved end residues are part of each CDR3. A D gene is named only where the DNA matches it firmly. The listing skips clone size in some rows; elsewhere it reads once, few, many or a size class.

V	size	D	J	DNA	CDR3
TRBV3-1/TRBV3-2	once	TRBD2	TRBJ2-3	TGTGCCAGCAGCCAAGATCGGTCTAGCGGGTCCACAGATACGCAGTATTTT	CASSQDRSSGSTDTQYF
TRBV15	once	TRBD1	TRBJ2-2	TGTGCCACCAGCAGGCAGACAGGGGCCGGGGAGCTGTTTTTT	CATSRQTGAGELFF
TRBV5-4	-	TRBD1	TRBJ2-3	TGTGCCAGCAGCTCACGGTCACAGGGGATCGGAGATACGCAGTATTTT	CASSSRSQGIGDTQYF
TRBV19	-	TRBD2	TRBJ2-5	TGTGCCAGTAGTTACGGCGGGGCGGGAGTAGAGACCCAGTACTTC	CASSYGGAGVETQYF
TRBV27	-	-	TRBJ1-4	TGTGCCAGCAGTCCGTTCAATGTAGCTAATGAAAAACTGTTTTTT	CASSPFNVANEKLFF
TRBV29-1	-	-	TRBJ1-1	TGCAGCGGAAGGTCGGGAGGGCAAGAGACTGAAGCTTTCTTT	CSGRSGGQETEAFF
TRBV6-2/TRBV6-3	-	TRBD2	TRBJ2-2	TGTGCCAGCAGTAACCCCCTAGCGGGAGAGGACGGGGAGCTGTTTTTT	CASSNPLAGEDGELFF
TRBV5-8	-	TRBD2	TRBJ2-1	TGTGCCAGCAGTTCAGGACTAGCGGGGTCCAATGAGCAGTTCTTC	CASSSGLAGSNEQFF
TRBV2	-	-	TRBJ2-2	TGTGCCAGCAGTGAAGTTGCCCCCGGAGACACCGGGGAGCTGTTTTTT	CASSEVAPGDTGELFF
TRBV6-1	few	TRBD1	TRBJ1-2	TGTGCCAGCAGTGACGGGACAGGGAGTTACACCTTC	CASSDGTGSYTF
TRBV10-3	-	-	TRBJ2-5	TGTGCCTCGAATTCGGGGGAAGAGACCCAGTACTTC	CASNSGEETQYF
TRBV9	-	TRBD2	TRBJ2-3	TGTGCCAGCAGCGCCACCACGACTAGCGGGGGCCCTAGCACAGATACGCAGTATTTT	CASSATTTSGGPSTDTQYF
TRBV5-6	few	TRBD2	TRBJ2-3	TGTGCCAGCAGCTTGGTAGCGGGAGAGGCAGATACGCAGTATTTT	CASSLVAGEADTQYF